These T cell receptor beta chains were read from a single sample in a study of cytomegalovirus exposure and HLA in healthy donors. Sequencing was performed with immunoSEQ multiplex PCR; in TCRdb, only in-frame clones are kept and a portion is missing. The sample consists of 100,000 to 150,000 clones, roughly 70% of them appearing once. Sequencing used PBMCs. The receptors stem from a woman aged 45 to 65 in good health and CMV-seropositive. The CDR3 runs from the conserved cysteine through the conserved F or W. Fields, in order: D gene, clone size, J gene, V gene, CDR3 DNA, CDR3 protein. A D gene is named only where the DNA matches it firmly. Expanded clones are given a class, and other clones once, few, many or no size at all.

-,-,TRBJ1-2,TRBV28,TGTGCCAGCAGTCCCCACAGCGGCACCTATGGCTACACCTTC,CASSPHSGTYGYTF
TRBD1,-,TRBJ1-5,TRBV18,TGTGCCAGCTCTAGAGGGACAGGGGGGAATCAGCCCCAGCATTTT,CASSRGTGGNQPQHF
TRBD1,-,TRBJ1-2,TRBV6-5,TGTGCCAGCAGTTACGTACAGGGGAATGGCTACACCTTC,CASSYVQGNGYTF
TRBD2,-,TRBJ2-5,TRBV10-3,TGTGCCATCAGTGAGTTAGCGGGAGATCAAGAGACCCAGTACTTC,CAISELAGDQETQYF
-,-,TRBJ1-2,TRBV18,TGTGCCAGCTCACCTCGGGGTAAACACGACTATGGCTACACCTTC,CASSPRGKHDYGYTF
TRBD1,-,TRBJ2-3,TRBV2,TGTGCCAGCAGCCGGGACAGACCTAGCACAGATACGCAGTATTTT,CASSRDRPSTDTQYF
TRBD1,-,TRBJ1-2,TRBV7-9,TGTGCCAGCAGCTCTAACAGGGGGCCGGGAAGGCTGGGAGGCTACACCTTC,CASSSNRGPGRLGGYTF
-,few,TRBJ2-6,TRBV5-6,TGTGCCAGCAGCTTGGACAGGTCGGAGGCCAACGTCCTGACTTTC,CASSLDRSEANVLTF
-,-,TRBJ2-5,TRBV5-1,TGCGCCAGCAGCCTAACTAGACCTGAGGAGACCCAGTACTTC,CASSLTRPEETQYF
TRBD1,-,TRBJ1-2,TRBV30,TGTGCCGGGAGGACAGGCCATGGCTACACCTTC,CAGRTGHGYTF
-,once,TRBJ2-3,TRBV9,TGTGCCAGCAGCGTAGACGCGCGGCGCACAGATACGCAGTATTTT,CASSVDARRTDTQYF
-,-,TRBJ1-6,TRBV6-1,TGTGCCAGCAGTTCTGGACACAGCAATTCACCCCTCCACTTT,CASSSGHSNSPLHF
TRBD2,-,TRBJ2-1,TRBV4-3,TGCGCCAGCAGCTATCTAGCGGGAAACAATGAGCAGTTCTTC,CASSYLAGNNEQFF
-,-,TRBJ2-1,TRBV28,TGTGCCAGCAGTTTCTCCACCGCCAGCGGAGTCGGCGATGAGCAGTTCTTC,CASSFSTASGVGDEQFF
-,few,TRBJ2-7,TRBV19,TGTGCCAGTAGTATGGGGCAGTCCTACGAGCAGTACTTC,CASSMGQSYEQYF
-,-,TRBJ2-2,TRBV28,TGTGCCAGCAGTTTAGGAGGGCAGGGCGTCGGGGAGCTGTTTTTT,CASSLGGQGVGELFF
-,once,TRBJ2-5,TRBV11-2,TGTGCCAGCAGCTTAGTGCAGGGTTCTCTTGGGGAGACCCAGTACTTC,CASSLVQGSLGETQYF
TRBD2,-,TRBJ2-5,TRBV18,TGTGCCAGCCTGGGGGGGAAACAAGAGACCCAGTACTTC,CASLGGKQETQYF
TRBD2,-,TRBJ2-1,TRBV29-1,TGCAGCGTTGATAACTTATCTACTAGCGGGAGCGGCGGCAATGAGCAGTTCTTC,CSVDNLSTSGSGGNEQFF
-,-,TRBJ2-7,TRBV18,TGTGCCAGCTCACCGGGCTATAGCTCCTACGAGCAGTACTTC,CASSPGYSSYEQYF
-,-,TRBJ1-1,TRBV29-1,TGCAGCGTTGAAGATTCAGCGGTGAACACTGAAGCTTTCTTT,CSVEDSAVNTEAFF
-,once,TRBJ2-1,TRBV10-2,TGCGCCAGCAGTGAGTCGTGGGGCCAAATTGGGTTCTTC,CASSESWGQIGFF
TRBD1,-,TRBJ1-2,TRBV28,TGTGCCAGTTTGTTGGAGACAGGGTTCGGCTACACCTTC,CASLLETGFGYTF
TRBD2,-,TRBJ2-1,TRBV28,TGTGCCAGCAATAGCGGGTTTGAGCAGTTCTTC,CASNSGFEQFF
-,-,TRBJ1-6,TRBV7-8,TGTGCCAGCAGCTTAGTAGCGAATTCACCCCTCCACTTT,CASSLVANSPLHF
-,-,TRBJ2-1,TRBV4-3,TGCGCCAGCAGCCAAGGTGGCCGCCATGAGCAGTTCTTC,CASSQGGRHEQFF
-,-,TRBJ1-5,TRBV5-8,TGTGCCAGCAGCCCCGGGGATTGGCAGCCCCAGCATTTT,CASSPGDWQPQHF
TRBD2,-,TRBJ2-3,TRBV7-6,TGTGCCAGCAGCTTAGGACTAGCGGGAAGCACTAGCACAGATACGCAGTATTTT,CASSLGLAGSTSTDTQYF
-,-,TRBJ1-1,TRBV7-6,TGTGCCAGCAGCTTAGGTGATCCAGGGGTCGGTACTGAAGCTTTCTTT,CASSLGDPGVGTEAFF
TRBD2,-,TRBJ2-1,TRBV9,TGTGCCAGCAGCATACAGGGGACTAGCGGGGCAGATGAGCAGTTCTTC,CASSIQGTSGADEQFF
TRBD1,-,TRBJ1-4,TRBV5-1,TGCGCCAGCAGCTTAACAGGGGCAACTAATGAAAAACTGTTTTTT,CASSLTGATNEKLFF
-,once,TRBJ2-2,TRBV29-1,TGCAGCGTTGAACAGGGATGGGGCACCGGGGAGCTGTTTTTT,CSVEQGWGTGELFF
-,-,TRBJ1-4,TRBV4-3,TGCGCCAGCAGCCAAGAGTCCAGGGGCGCCGGGGAAAAACTGTTTTTT,CASSQESRGAGEKLFF
-,-,TRBJ2-7,TRBV28,TGTGCCAGCGCGAAAAGACAGGCTACCTACGAGCAGTACTTC,CASAKRQATYEQYF
-,-,TRBJ2-7,TRBV21-1,TGTGCCAGCAGCAAATGGTCTAGCGGGAGCCACGAGCAGTACTTC,CASSKWSSGSHEQYF